This TCR beta chain originates from a study of blood T cell repertoires in COVID-19. Study at large: Material from acute and convalescent COVID-19 was sourced from the United States, Italy and Spain. The analysed material was cDNA or gDNA that came from T cells, B-cell-depleted T cells, or PBMCs.

The germline V gene encodes CDR1 SEHNR and CDR2 FQNEAQ (reference sequence). Trimming removed 5 bases at V and 6 bases at J, with 20 bases between. This CDR3 spans 17 amino acids. Authors' data handling: Amplification from reference gene primers served as the basis for estimated nucleated cell counts. Sequencing used immunoSEQ multiplex PCR; TCRdb keeps in-frame clones, though not all of them. That table is the source of V, J and clone size, and D and trimming were worked out from the DNA. Altogether roughly 57,000 clones are present, around 92% being singletons, with the ten largest covering 20% to 25%.

The V gene is TRBV7-9, the J gene TRBJ1-6; TRBD1 might be the D (5 bases). This receptor was obtained from a human donor in a cohort sampled during active COVID-19. The sequencing sample was made of peripheral blood. For the CDR3, the DNA is TGTGCCAGCAGCACAGGAGACTTACTTCTGCCTAATTCACCCCTCCACTTT. Its protein is CASSTGDLLLPNSPLHF.